The 25 T cell receptor beta chains below were found in one sample sequenced in a study of CD8 T cells in Susac syndrome. Random-hexamer reverse transcription was applied to roughly 0.45 to 1 ug RNA. A single record per CDR3 protein comes from TCRdb applying MiXCR to the immunoSEQ multiplex PCR reads. Here the sample spans 250,000 to 350,000 distinct CDR3 sequences, roughly 81% being singletons. Sequencing used CD8+ T cells from PBMCs. All receptors come from a human donor with multiple sclerosis.

This chain joins TRBV7-9 and TRBJ2-3, with D tentatively TRBD2 (6 bases). CDR1 and CDR2 from the germline V gene are SEHNR and FQNEAQ (reference sequence). V dropped 8 bases and J dropped 3 bases, with 18 bases sitting between them. The CDR3 covers 15 residues. CDR3 residues: CASPVPLLATDTQYF. In nucleotides, the CDR3 is TGTGCCAGCCCGGTCCCCTTACTAGCAACAGATACGCAGTATTTT.

This chain links TRBV2 with TRBJ1-1; possibly TRBD1 for D (6 bases). Germline assignment: CDR1 SNHLY and CDR2 FYNNEI. This CDR3 region has 18 residues. V was clipped by 6 bases and J by 2 bases, with 25 bases between them. The CDR3 is CASRPNPPGEGQNTEAFF. For the CDR3, the DNA is TGTGCCAGCAGACCAAACCCCCCAGGGGAGGGTCAAAACACTGAAGCTTTCTTT.

There are a few counts of this clonotype. V usage is TRBV27 and J usage is TRBJ2-1, with D perhaps matching TRBD1 or TRBD2 (5 bases each). CDR3 length: 14 residues. CDR1 is MNHEY and CDR2 is SMNVEV in the germline V gene (reference sequence). The germline V and J ends were trimmed by 5 bases and 8 bases, with 16 bases remaining between them. CDR3 in DNA: TGTGCCAGCAGTATCCCCGGGGCCGTCGATGAGCAGTTCTTC. The encoded protein is CASSIPGAVDEQFF.

The chain recombines TRBV27 with TRBJ2-1, with unresolved D. Germline values: CDR1 MNHEY, CDR2 SMNVEV (reference sequence). This CDR3 is 16 amino acids long. Trimming left V 0 bases short and J 0 bases short, with 9 bases between. The CDR3 DNA follows: TGTGCCAGCAGTTTATCGGGCTTTAGCTCCTACAATGAGCAGTTCTTC. The encoded protein is CASSLSGFSSYNEQFF.

The gene calls are TRBV29-1 and TRBJ2-2, with D possibly matching TRBD2 (5 bases). The CDR3 totals 17 residues. Germline V lookup: CDR1 SQVTM, CDR2 ANQGSEA. V was pared by 1 base and J by 0 bases, with 15 bases between. The CDR3: CSVEVSGKEANTGELFF. As DNA, the CDR3 is TGCAGCGTTGAAGTATCGGGGAAGGAGGCGAACACCGGGGAGCTGTTTTTT.

The genes are TRBV6-7 and TRBJ2-1; D remains ambiguous. TRBV6-7 is an ORF, with its function uncertain. The V gene lost 5 bases and the J gene lost 7 bases, with 24 bases spanning the gap. CDR3 length: 17 amino acids. The CDR3 DNA reads TGTGCCAGCAGTACCGACAAGGAATCGATCCCTAGGAATGAGCAGTTCTTC. Amino acid sequence: CASSTDKESIPRNEQFF.

This rearrangement joins TRBV28 to TRBJ2-7; TRBD2 is a possible D gene (6 bases). CDR1 is MDHEN, CDR2 SYDVKM, per germline. The CDR3 is 15 amino acids. Deletions cut 8 bases from V and 3 bases from J, with 20 bases between. CDR3 sequence: CASHPAGSKGYEQYF. The CDR3, as DNA: TGTGCCAGCCATCCGGCGGGAAGTAAGGGCTACGAGCAGTACTTC.

This sequence joins TRBV4-1 and TRBJ1-2; 11 nucleotides agree with TRBD1. The germline CDR1 and CDR2 sequences are MGHRA and YSYEKL. J lost 7 bases, V lost 1 base, and 2 bases had no gene match. This CDR3 has 14 residues. The CDR3 is CASSQVGQGAGYTF. CDR3 nucleotides: TGCGCCAGCAGCCAAGTTGGACAGGGGGCTGGCTACACCTTC.

The V call is TRBV13, the J call TRBJ2-1; tentatively, D is TRBD2 (5 bases). Germline CDR1 reads PRHDT; CDR2 reads FYEKMQ (reference sequence). The CDR3 sequence is 13 residues long. V gave up 0 bases and J gave up 9 bases, with 9 bases separating them. This chain's CDR3 is CASSLGAGSEQFF. Here the CDR3 DNA reads TGTGCCAGCAGCTTAGGTGCGGGTAGTGAGCAGTTCTTC. The whole variable domain, filled in from reference TRBV13 and TRBJ2-1, reads AAGVIQSPRHLIKEKRETATLKCYPIPRHDTVYWYQQGPGQDPQFLISFYEKMQSDKGSIPDRFSAQQFSDYHSELNMSSLELGDSALYFCASSLGAGSEQFFGPGTRLTVL.

The gene calls are TRBV10-3 and TRBJ2-1; D is perhaps TRBD1 or TRBD2 (6 bases each). V lost 6 bases to trimming and J lost 7 bases, with 22 bases between them. The CDR3 contains 16 residues. Germline CDR1 ENHRY, CDR2 SYGVKD. CDR3 nucleotides: TGTGCCATCAGGGGCACAGAGGGGGGAGAGGTGAATGAGCAGTTCTTC. Amino acid sequence: CAIRGTEGGEVNEQFF.

The rearrangement uses TRBV9 and TRBJ2-7; 11 bases match TRBD2. In germline, CDR1 is SGDLS, CDR2 YYNGEE. With 4 bases clipped from V and 1 base from J, the junction kept 4 bases outside the gene matches. This CDR3 comprises 15 residues. CDR3 protein: CASSPGLAVSYEQYF. The CDR3 nucleotides read TGTGCCAGCAGCCCGGGACTAGCGGTATCCTACGAGCAGTACTTC.

Only one count was recorded for this clonotype. V usage is TRBV20-1 and J usage is TRBJ1-2, with D possibly matching TRBD1 (6 bases). V shed 2 bases and J shed 2 bases, with 18 bases lying between them. CDR1 and CDR2 from the germline V gene are DFQATT and SNEGSKA (reference sequence). This CDR3 has 16 amino acids. The CDR3: CSARSMFPTGNYGYTF. CDR3 sequence (DNA): TGCAGTGCTAGATCCATGTTCCCCACAGGGAACTATGGCTACACCTTC.

Comment on this clonotype: One end of the junction does not line up with germline, which may come from a read error. The chain carries TRBV5-1 and TRBJ1-2; TRBD1 matches at 7 bases. CDR1 is SGHRS, CDR2 YFSETQ, per germline. This CDR3 contains 14 residues. The CDR3 nucleotides read TGCGTCAGCAGCTTGAAGACAGGGCTCCTTGGCTACACCTTC. Translation gives CVSSLKTGLLGYTF.

The rearrangement uses TRBV19 and TRBJ2-1; 10 bases are shared with TRBD2. The CDR3 contains 16 residues. Germline V gene lookup returns CDR1 LNHDA and CDR2 SQIVND (reference sequence). With 6 bases clipped from V and 4 bases from J, the junction kept 9 bases outside the gene matches. This CDR3 is CASSGEREGLYNEQFF. CDR3 DNA: TGTGCCAGTAGCGGTGAGCGGGAGGGCCTTTACAATGAGCAGTTCTTC.

The V and J genes are TRBV7-9 and TRBJ2-7; 8 bases match TRBD1. The germline CDR1 and CDR2 sequences are SEHNR and FQNEAQ (reference sequence). J gave up 0 bases and V 4 bases, and 17 bases lay outside the gene matches. The CDR3 runs to 19 residues. CDR3 nucleotides: TGTGCCAGCAGCTGGTGGGGGCAGGGGGCCTTCCCCGGCTCCTACGAGCAGTACTTC. Translating it yields CASSWWGQGAFPGSYEQYF.

The chain uses TRBV29-1 and TRBJ2-1, with a weak D call TRBD2 (5 bases). The length of the CDR3 is 13 residues. The germline V gene has CDR1 SQVTM and CDR2 ANQGSEA. The V gene lost 7 bases and the J gene lost 7 bases, with 17 bases spanning the gap. CDR3 coding DNA: TGCAGCGGCGAGACGGGAAGAGTGAATGAGCAGTTCTTC. Its translation is CSGETGRVNEQFF.

The chain employs TRBV6-5 and TRBJ2-3; TRBD1 matches at 7 bases. CDR3 size: 15 residues. The V gene's germline CDR1 is MNHEY and CDR2 SVGAGI. V trimming: 6 bases; J trimming: 1 base; junction bases outside the gene matches: 7. The DNA for the CDR3 is TGTGCCAGCAGCAACGGTCAGGGGGGCACAGATACGCAGTATTTT. This codes for CASSNGQGGTDTQYF.

The CDR3 DNA is TGTGCCTGCGGTGGCGGGAGAGGGATTGATACGCAGTATTTT. This codes for CACGGGRGIDTQYF. The chain combines TRBV10-3 with TRBJ2-3; 7 bases are shared with TRBD2. Trimming took 11 bases from V and 6 from J; bases not matched to a gene: 14. The CDR3 consists of 14 residues. The germline V gene encodes CDR1 ENHRY and CDR2 SYGVKD.

The V and J genes are TRBV19 and TRBJ1-5; possibly TRBD1 for D (6 bases). CDR1 and CDR2 from the germline V gene are LNHDA and SQIVND (reference sequence). The CDR3 has 14 residues. V lost 5 bases to trimming and J lost 6 bases, with 14 bases between them. The CDR3 region is CASSLGPDSQPQHF. The CDR3 region has the DNA TGTGCCAGTAGTCTCGGCCCGGACAGTCAGCCCCAGCATTTT.

The rearrangement links TRBV13 to TRBJ2-1; D unresolved. V lost 5 bases and J lost 12, with 14 bases in between. The CDR3 is 12 residues long. CDR1 and CDR2 from the germline V gene are PRHDT and FYEKMQ (reference sequence). As DNA, the CDR3 is TGTGCCAGCAGCCCCATACGCGGTGGGCAGTTCTTC. Its protein product is CASSPIRGGQFF.

The J gene is TRBJ1-1, the V gene TRBV9; TRBD1 aligns across 7 bases. CDR3 length: 12 residues. After removal of 3 bases from V and 4 bases from J, the junction contained 0 bases not matched to a gene. Germline CDR1 SGDLS, CDR2 YYNGEE. The CDR3 spells CASSGDSTEAFF. The CDR3 DNA follows: TGTGCCAGCAGCGGGGACAGCACTGAAGCTTTCTTT.

The chain combines TRBV30 with TRBJ2-2, with TRBD2 identical over 8 bases. This CDR3 has 13 residues. V shed 8 bases and J 7 bases; nucleotides not matched to a gene: 9. The V gene's germline CDR1 is GTSNPN and CDR2 SVGIG (reference sequence). The CDR3 reads CAGKRELGGELFF. The CDR3, as DNA: TGTGCCGGCAAGCGGGAGCTGGGCGGGGAGCTGTTTTTT. The variable domain in full, completed from reference TRBV30 and TRBJ2-2, reads SQTIHQWPATLVQPVGSPLSLECTVEGTSNPNLYWYRQAAGRGLQLLFYSVGIGQISSEVPQNLSASRPQDRQFILSSKKLLLSDSGFYLCAGKRELGGELFFGEGSRLTVL.

A few counts support this clonotype. The V call is TRBV9, the J call TRBJ2-7, with 8 bases matching TRBD1. Germline lookup yields CDR1 SGDLS and CDR2 YYNGEE. This CDR3 is 15 amino acids long. The V gene end was trimmed by 4 bases and the J gene end by 0 bases; junction bases not matched to a gene: 6. The CDR3 reads CASSPLGTGSYEQYF. The CDR3 nucleotides are TGTGCCAGCAGCCCTCTTGGGACAGGCTCCTACGAGCAGTACTTC.

This chain links TRBV7-9 with TRBJ2-7; tentative D call: TRBD1 (6 bases). The CDR3 length is 15 residues. The V end lost 3 bases, the J end lost 6 bases, and 18 bases lay between the germline ends. Germline V gene data show CDR1 as SEHNR and CDR2 as FQNEAQ (reference sequence). As DNA, the CDR3 is TGTGCCAGCAGCTTCACAGGGAAAGGGGGACGCGAGCAGTACTTC. Translation gives CASSFTGKGGREQYF.

The chain combines TRBV27 with TRBJ1-5; D is perhaps TRBD1 (6 bases). Germline loops: CDR1 MNHEY, CDR2 SMNVEV (reference sequence). This CDR3 has 15 residues. The V end lost 0 bases, the J end lost 4 bases, and 10 bases lay between the germline ends. The CDR3 DNA is TGTGCCAGCAGTTTATCTAGGGGGGTTAATCAGCCCCAGCATTTT. The encoded protein is CASSLSRGVNQPQHF.